These T cell receptor beta chains were read from a single sample in a study of blood T cell repertoires in COVID-19. Some clones are missing from TCRdb's copy, which holds only in-frame ones; the method was immunoSEQ multiplex PCR. Found here are about 270,000 clones, 75% to 90% of them singletons; the top ten hold approximately 4%. The source material was PBMCs or T cells enriched from blood (not recorded which). These receptors originate from a woman younger than 45 with acute COVID-19. Both conserved end residues are part of each CDR3. D genes are given only for firm matches. Size is omitted from some rows. Given values are once, few, many or a class for expanded clones.

TRBJ2-7 | NA | TRBD1 | TRBV28 | CASRVRVQGNEYF | TGTGCCAGCAGGGTAAGGGTACAGGGGAATGAGTACTTC
TRBJ2-7 | NA | NA | TRBV3-1/TRBV3-2 | CASSQRVHEQYF | TGTGCCAGCAGCCAACGGGTACACGAGCAGTACTTC
TRBJ1-6 | NA | NA | TRBV28 | CASSPRERQIPLHF | TGTGCCAGCAGTCCTCGGGAGCGTCAGATACCCCTCCACTTT
TRBJ2-1 | NA | TRBD1 | TRBV5-4 | CASSSGGATYNEQFF | TGTGCCAGCAGCTCAGGGGGCGCAACTTACAATGAGCAGTTCTTC
TRBJ2-3 | NA | TRBD2 | TRBV7-9 | CASSRLAGAPDTQYF | TGTGCCAGCAGCCGACTAGCGGGAGCCCCAGATACGCAGTATTTT
TRBJ2-3 | once | TRBD1 | TRBV27 | CASSPWGTGYTDTQYF | TGTGCCAGCAGTCCGTGGGGGACAGGGTACACAGATACGCAGTATTTT
TRBJ1-1 | NA | TRBD1 | TRBV15 | CATSRRTGSNTEAFF | TGTGCCACCAGCAGGCGGACAGGGTCGAACACTGAAGCTTTCTTT
TRBJ1-2 | NA | TRBD1 | TRBV5-1 | CASTETGGHGYTF | TGCGCCAGCACCGAGACAGGGGGCCATGGCTACACCTTC
TRBJ2-3 | NA | NA | TRBV27 | CASSLKSANIGDTQYF | TGTGCCAGCAGTTTAAAGTCGGCCAATATCGGGGATACGCAGTATTTT
TRBJ1-2 | NA | NA | TRBV6-1 | CASSSPSVSYGYTF | TGTGCCAGCAGTTCCCCTTCAGTCAGCTATGGCTACACCTTC
TRBJ2-1 | once | NA | TRBV7-9 | CASSLSAGLYSYNEQFF | TGTGCCAGCAGCTTATCCGCGGGGCTCTACTCCTACAATGAGCAGTTCTTC
TRBJ1-2 | once | NA | TRBV3-1/TRBV3-2 | CASSPGTTMGYTF | TGTGCCAGCAGCCCCGGGACAACTATGGGCTACACCTTC
TRBJ2-1 | NA | TRBD2 | TRBV9 | CASSAQGLGSYNEQFF | TGTGCCAGCAGCGCACAAGGACTAGGCTCCTACAATGAGCAGTTCTTC
TRBJ1-5 | NA | NA | TRBV19 | CASTETGQNQHF | TGTGCCAGTACCGAGACAGGCCAGAACCAGCATTTT
TRBJ1-2 | few | NA | TRBV19 | CASSSLGLDNHYGYTF | TGTGCCAGTAGTTCCCTGGGTCTGGACAACCACTATGGCTACACCTTC
TRBJ1-4 | NA | NA | TRBV27 | CASSPREGSRKLFF | TGTGCCAGCAGTCCCAGAGAGGGAAGTAGAAAACTGTTTTTT
TRBJ1-6 | NA | NA | TRBV11-2 | CASSSGVSPLHF | TGTGCCAGCAGCTCAGGGGTTTCACCCCTCCACTTT
TRBJ1-1 | NA | TRBD1 | TRBV24-1 | CATSDPGQGFDEAFF | TGTGCCACCAGTGATCCCGGACAGGGGTTTGATGAAGCTTTCTTT
TRBJ2-3 | NA | TRBD2 | TRBV3-1/TRBV3-2 | CASSQDMLAGVSDTQYF | TGTGCCAGCAGCCAAGACATGCTAGCGGGAGTTTCAGATACGCAGTATTTT